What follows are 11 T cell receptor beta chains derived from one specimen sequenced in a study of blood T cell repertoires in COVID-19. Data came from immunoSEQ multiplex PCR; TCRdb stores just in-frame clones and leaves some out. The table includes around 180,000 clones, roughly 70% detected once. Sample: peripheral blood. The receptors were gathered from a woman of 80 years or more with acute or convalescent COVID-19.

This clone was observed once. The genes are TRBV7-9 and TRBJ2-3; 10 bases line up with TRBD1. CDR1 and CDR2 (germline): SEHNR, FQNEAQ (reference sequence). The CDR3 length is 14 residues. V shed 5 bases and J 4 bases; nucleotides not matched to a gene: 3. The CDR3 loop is CASSRDRGPDTQYF. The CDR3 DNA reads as TGTGCCAGCAGCCGTGACAGGGGGCCAGATACGCAGTATTTT.

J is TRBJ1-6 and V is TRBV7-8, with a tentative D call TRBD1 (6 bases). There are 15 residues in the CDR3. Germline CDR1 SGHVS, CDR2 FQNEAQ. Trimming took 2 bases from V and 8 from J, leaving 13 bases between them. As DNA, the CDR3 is TGTGCCAGCAGCTTACCCACAGGGAATCATTCACCCCTCCACTTT. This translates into CASSLPTGNHSPLHF.

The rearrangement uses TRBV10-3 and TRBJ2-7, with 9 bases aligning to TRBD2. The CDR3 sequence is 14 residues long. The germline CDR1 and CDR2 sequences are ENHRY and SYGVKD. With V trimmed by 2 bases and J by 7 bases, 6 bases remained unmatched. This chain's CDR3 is CAISEVAGVGEQYF. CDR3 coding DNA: TGTGCCATCAGTGAGGTAGCGGGAGTGGGTGAGCAGTACTTC.

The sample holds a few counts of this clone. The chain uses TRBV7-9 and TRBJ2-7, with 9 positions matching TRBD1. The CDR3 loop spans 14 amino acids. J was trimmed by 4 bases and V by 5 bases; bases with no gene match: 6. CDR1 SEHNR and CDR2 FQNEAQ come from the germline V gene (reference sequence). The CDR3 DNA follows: TGTGCCAGCAGCCCCGGACAGGGGTGGTACGAGCAGTACTTC. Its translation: CASSPGQGWYEQYF. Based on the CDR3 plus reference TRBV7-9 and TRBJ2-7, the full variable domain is DTGVSQNPRHKITKRGQNVTFRCDPISEHNRLYWYRQTLGQGPEFLTYFQNEAQLEKSRLLSDRFSAERPKGSFSTLEIQRTEQGDSAMYLCASSPGQGWYEQYFGPGTRLTVT.

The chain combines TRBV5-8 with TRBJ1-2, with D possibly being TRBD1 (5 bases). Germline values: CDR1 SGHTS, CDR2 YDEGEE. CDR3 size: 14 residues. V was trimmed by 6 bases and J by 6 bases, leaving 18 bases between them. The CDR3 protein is CASTRAQGRDGYTF. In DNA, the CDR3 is TGTGCCAGCACCCGGGCCCAGGGAAGGGATGGCTACACCTTC.

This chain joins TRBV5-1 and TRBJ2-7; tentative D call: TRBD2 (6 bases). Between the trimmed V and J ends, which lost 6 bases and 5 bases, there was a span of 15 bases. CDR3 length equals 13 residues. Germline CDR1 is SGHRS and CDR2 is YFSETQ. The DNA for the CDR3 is TGCGCCAGCAATTCCGGGGGTAAAGACGAGCAGTACTTC. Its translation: CASNSGGKDEQYF. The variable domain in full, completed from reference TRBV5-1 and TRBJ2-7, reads KAGVTQTPRYLIKTRGQQVTLSCSPISGHRSVSWYQQTPGQGLQFLFEYFSETQRNKGNFPGRFSGRQFSNSRSEMNVSTLELGDSALYLCASNSGGKDEQYFGPGTRLTVT.

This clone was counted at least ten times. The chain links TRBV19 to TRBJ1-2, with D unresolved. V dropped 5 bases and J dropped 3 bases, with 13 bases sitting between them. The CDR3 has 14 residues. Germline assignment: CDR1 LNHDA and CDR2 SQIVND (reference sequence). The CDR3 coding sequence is TGTGCCAGTAGTTCGAACGGAGACCACTATGGCTACACCTTC. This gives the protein CASSSNGDHYGYTF.

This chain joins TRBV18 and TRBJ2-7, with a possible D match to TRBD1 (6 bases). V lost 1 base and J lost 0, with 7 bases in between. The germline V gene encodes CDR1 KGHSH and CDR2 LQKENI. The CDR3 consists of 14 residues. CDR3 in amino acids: CASSPRGGSYEQYF. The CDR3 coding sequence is TGTGCCAGCTCACCACGAGGGGGCTCCTACGAGCAGTACTTC.

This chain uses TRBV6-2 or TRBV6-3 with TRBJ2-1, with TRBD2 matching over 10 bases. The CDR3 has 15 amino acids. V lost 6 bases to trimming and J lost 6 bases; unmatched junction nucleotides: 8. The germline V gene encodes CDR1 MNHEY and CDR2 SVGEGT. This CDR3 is CASSNLAGEGNEQFF. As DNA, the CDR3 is TGTGCCAGCAGCAATCTAGCGGGAGAGGGCAATGAGCAGTTCTTC.

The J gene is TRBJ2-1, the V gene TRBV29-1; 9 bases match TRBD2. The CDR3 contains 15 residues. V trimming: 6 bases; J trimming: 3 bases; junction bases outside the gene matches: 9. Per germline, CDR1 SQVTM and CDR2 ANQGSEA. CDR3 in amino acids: CSVGELAGLYNEQFF. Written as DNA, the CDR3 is TGCAGCGTCGGTGAACTAGCGGGCCTCTACAATGAGCAGTTCTTC.

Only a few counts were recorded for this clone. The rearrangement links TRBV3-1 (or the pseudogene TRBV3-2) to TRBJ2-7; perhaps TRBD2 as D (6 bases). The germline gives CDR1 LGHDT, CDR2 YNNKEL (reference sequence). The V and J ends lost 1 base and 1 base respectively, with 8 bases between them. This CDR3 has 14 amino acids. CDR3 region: CASSQAGVSYEQYF. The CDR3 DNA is TGTGCCAGCAGCCAAGCGGGAGTGTCCTACGAGCAGTACTTC.